These 4 T cell receptor beta chains were all obtained from the same sample, sequenced in a study of blood T cell repertoires in COVID-19. Some clones are missing from TCRdb's copy, which holds only in-frame ones; the method was immunoSEQ multiplex PCR. The data show approximately 200,000 clones, approximately 80% seen once. What was sequenced was PBMCs or T cells enriched from blood (not recorded which). Every receptor here comes from a man in his 60s who had recovered from COVID-19.

The rearrangement joins TRBV27 to TRBJ1-1, with D uncertain. CDR3 length: 14 residues. V was shortened by 0 bases and J by 1 base, with 6 bases between the two germline ends. The V gene's germline CDR1 is MNHEY and CDR2 SMNVEV (reference sequence). The CDR3, as DNA: TGTGCCAGCAGTTTATCGGTCAGGAACACTGAAGCTTTCTTT. Its protein is CASSLSVRNTEAFF.

The table lists this clone with a few counts. The gene calls are TRBV30 and TRBJ2-7, with a weak D call TRBD1 (7 bases). Germline V CDR1 and CDR2: GTSNPN, SVGIG (reference sequence). CDR3 length: 13 residues. Trimming cost V 3 bases and J 2 bases, with 11 bases left between them. The CDR3 here is CAWRPRGAYEQYF. CDR3 nucleotide sequence: TGTGCCTGGAGGCCCAGGGGGGCCTACGAGCAGTACTTC.

This sequence joins TRBV6-2 or TRBV6-3 and TRBJ2-6, with D perhaps TRBD1 (5 bases). Germline values: CDR1 MNHEY, CDR2 SVGEGT. Trimming removed 4 bases from V and 0 bases from J, with 16 bases in between. The CDR3 loop spans 18 amino acids. The CDR3 here is CASSSRRQTSSGANVLTF. The CDR3 coding sequence is TGTGCCAGCAGTTCCCGCCGACAGACGAGCTCTGGGGCCAACGTCCTGACTTTC.

In its sample, this clone was seen a few times. This chain uses TRBV2 with TRBJ1-5, with TRBD1 identical over 8 bases. With 3 bases clipped from V and 5 bases from J, the junction kept 0 bases outside the gene matches. The CDR3 has 13 residues. Germline values: CDR1 SNHLY, CDR2 FYNNEI. CDR3 sequence (DNA): TGTGCCAGCAGTGACAGGGGGCATCAGCCCCAGCATTTT. Translating gives CASSDRGHQPQHF. Together with reference TRBV2 and TRBJ1-5, the CDR3 gives the full variable domain: EPEVTQTPSHQVTQMGQEVILRCVPISNHLYFYWYRQILGQKVEFLVSFYNNEISEKSEIFDDQFSVERPDGSNFTLKIRSTKLEDSAMYFCASSDRGHQPQHFGDGTRLSIL.